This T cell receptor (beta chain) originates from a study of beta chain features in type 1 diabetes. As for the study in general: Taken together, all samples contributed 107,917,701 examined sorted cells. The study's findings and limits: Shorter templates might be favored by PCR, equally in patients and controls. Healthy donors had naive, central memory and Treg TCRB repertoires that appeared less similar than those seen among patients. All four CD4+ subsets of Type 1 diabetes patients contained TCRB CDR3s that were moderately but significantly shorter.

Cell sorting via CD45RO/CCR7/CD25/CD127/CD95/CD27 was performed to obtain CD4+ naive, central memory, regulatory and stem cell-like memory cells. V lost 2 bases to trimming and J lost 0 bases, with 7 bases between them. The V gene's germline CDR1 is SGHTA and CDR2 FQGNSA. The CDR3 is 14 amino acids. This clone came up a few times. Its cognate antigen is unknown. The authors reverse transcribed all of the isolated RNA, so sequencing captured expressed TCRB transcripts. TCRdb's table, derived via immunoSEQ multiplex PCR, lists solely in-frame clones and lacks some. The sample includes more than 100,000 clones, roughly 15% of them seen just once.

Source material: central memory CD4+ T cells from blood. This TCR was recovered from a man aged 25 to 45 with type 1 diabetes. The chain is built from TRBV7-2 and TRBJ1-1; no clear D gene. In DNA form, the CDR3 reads TGTGCCAGCAGCTTAAGCCAGCTGAACACTGAAGCTTTCTTT. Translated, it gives CASSLSQLNTEAFF.